This paragraph reports one TCR beta chain. The germline CDR1 and CDR2 sequences are SGHTA and FQGTGA. The CDR3 spans 17 residues. V lost 5 bases and J lost 1; bases outside the gene matches: 5. Clones were read by immunoSEQ multiplex PCR, and TCRdb kept only the in-frame ones, dropping some. This table holds 90,000 to 120,000 clones, about 89% found once. These data are taken from a study of blood T cell repertoires in COVID-19. Study information: PBMCs, B-cell-depleted T cells, or T cells were the source of the cDNA or gDNA that made up the material.

The material sequenced was peripheral blood. V gene TRBV7-3 combines with J gene TRBJ2-6, with 10 bases aligning to TRBD1. This clonotype was obtained from a man aged 35-49 years with active or convalescent COVID-19. CDR3 sequence: CASSNRDRGSGANVLTF. As DNA, the CDR3 is TGTGCCAGCAGCAACCGGGACAGGGGTTCTGGGGCCAACGTCCTGACTTTC.